This T cell receptor (beta chain) was documented in a study of TIL therapy for anti-PD-1-resistant metastatic lung cancer. Across the whole study: Tumor harvest preceded PD-1/PD-L1 blockade, followed by nivolumab treatment. Patients had a median age of around 56 years (range roughly 38-85). Most patients had lung adenocarcinoma; four tumors were EGFR-mutant, two ALK-rearranged; half smoked currently or formerly.

This CDR3 contains 12 residues. Germline V gene lookup returns CDR1 MNHNS and CDR2 SASEGT. Described time point: pre-treatment sample, taken before nivolumab and TIL therapy. Sequencing used immunoSEQ v3. Using immunoSEQ multiplex PCR, the repertoire was profiled, and TCRdb retains in-frame clones only, with some absent. Among about 50,000 clones listed, 70% to 85% were seen once. The chain employs TRBV6-1 and TRBJ2-5, with D possibly TRBD1 on 6 matching bases. Near its end, the DNA agrees better with TRBJ2-7, so the J call may be wrong. Source: blood, taken at baseline. The receptor was isolated from a woman between 30 and 80 years old with non-small cell lung cancer. For the CDR3, the DNA is TGTGCCAGCACGGGACAACTTTACGAGCAGTACTTC. Its translation is CASTGQLYEQYF.